This T cell receptor (beta chain) was identified during a study of cytomegalovirus exposure and HLA in healthy donors. Study results and limitations: Specific recognition of CMV antigens was confirmed in vitro for three chains (all CMV-associated). The tendency of first-cohort TCR clusters to co-occur in the 120 or so validation repertoires was identified by a subsequent analysis.

Note on this clone: The antigen remains unidentified.

Donors came from a validation cohort of some 130 subjects, distinct from the first 666-subject cohort. Only in-frame clones appear in the TCRdb table, and some are missing; sequencing was by immunoSEQ multiplex PCR. The top ten clones hold over 0.7% of a sample with around 300,000 clones, 70% to 90% of them seen once. CDR3 length equals 16 residues. V was cut by 1 base and J by 3 bases, with 13 bases left in between. The germline V gene has CDR1 LNHDA and CDR2 SQIVND (reference sequence). This chain uses TRBV19 with TRBJ1-5; D may be TRBD1 (6 bases). Sequencing was done on a sample of PBMCs. The sequence was obtained from a woman between 18 and 30 years old in good health and CMV-seronegative. CDR3 protein: CASSIARQAHNQPQHF. The CDR3 DNA follows: TGTGCCAGTAGTATAGCAAGACAGGCGCACAATCAGCCCCAGCATTTT.